The 20 T cell receptor beta chains below come from one sample, sequenced in a study of T cells in Graves' hyperthyroidism and ophthalmopathy. Amplified TCR beta CDR3 regions came from RNA transcripts. The TCR CDR3 first-round RT-PCR relied on the HTBI primer set. TCRdb itself ran the multiplex PCR reads through MiXCR, one entry per CDR3 protein. Here the sample spans about 600,000 distinct CDR3 sequences, roughly 15% being singletons. Sequenced: blood. These receptor sequences come from a woman between 35 and 50 years old with Graves' ophthalmopathy.

This clonotype was seen at least ten times. The V gene is TRBV29-1, the J gene TRBJ2-3; no definite D call. The CDR3 runs to 14 residues. CDR1 is SQVTM, CDR2 ANQGSEA, per germline. The ends were cut back, 7 bases at V and 0 bases at J, with 14 bases in the middle. CDR3 loop: CSAWAEQSTDTQYF. Written as DNA, the CDR3 is TGCAGCGCCTGGGCAGAACAGAGCACAGATACGCAGTATTTT.

This clonotype was counted at least ten times. The chain combines TRBV7-9 with TRBJ2-3; TRBD1 agrees at 7 bases. The V segment lost 2 bases and the J segment 2 bases; nucleotides outside the gene matches: 7. CDR3 size: 16 residues. The germline V gene encodes CDR1 SEHNR and CDR2 FQNEAQ (reference sequence). CDR3 nucleotides: TGTGCCAGCAGCTTAAGCGGACAGGAACCCACAGATACGCAGTATTTT. This encodes CASSLSGQEPTDTQYF.

This clonotype was counted at least ten times. The rearrangement joins TRBV28 to TRBJ2-6; perhaps TRBD1 as D (6 bases). Germline lookup yields CDR1 MDHEN and CDR2 SYDVKM. The CDR3 runs 15 residues. Trimming stripped 7 bases from V and 2 bases from J, with 12 bases between. CDR3 protein: CASKDEGAGANVLTF. The CDR3 DNA sequence: TGTGCCAGCAAAGACGAGGGGGCTGGGGCCAACGTCCTGACTTTC.

There are a few counts of this clonotype. The chain is built from TRBV7-9 and TRBJ1-1; no definite D call. The V end was cut by 3 bases, the J end by 12 bases, with 14 bases between. Germline loops: CDR1 SEHNR, CDR2 FQNEAQ (reference sequence). The length of the CDR3 is 12 residues. CDR3 sequence reads: CASSFGGSVPFF. The CDR3 DNA reads as TGTGCCAGCAGCTTTGGAGGGTCGGTCCCTTTCTTT.

This clonotype was observed many times. This sequence joins TRBV5-1 and TRBJ2-3; either TRBD1 or TRBD2 may supply D (5 bases each). CDR3 length: 13 residues. CDR1 is SGHRS and CDR2 is YFSETQ in the germline V gene. With 3 bases removed from V and 6 bases from J, the gap between germline ends came to 11 bases. The CDR3: CASSWGRDDTQYF. In DNA form, the CDR3 reads TGCGCCAGCAGCTGGGGACGGGATGATACGCAGTATTTT. Full variable domain (missing parts from reference TRBV5-1 and TRBJ2-3): KAGVTQTPRYLIKTRGQQVTLSCSPISGHRSVSWYQQTPGQGLQFLFEYFSETQRNKGNFPGRFSGRQFSNSRSEMNVSTLELGDSALYLCASSWGRDDTQYFGPGTRLTVL.

The J gene is TRBJ1-5, the V gene TRBV20-1; 7 positions agree with TRBD1. Per germline, CDR1 DFQATT and CDR2 SNEGSKA (reference sequence). The junction had 13 bases not matched to a gene; V was cut back by 3 bases and J by 2 bases. This CDR3 comprises 17 residues. The CDR3 sequence is CSASGGSGTVGNQPQHF. The CDR3 region has the DNA TGCAGTGCTAGTGGAGGGTCCGGGACAGTAGGCAATCAGCCCCAGCATTTT.

This clonotype was observed a few times. One base away lies a much larger clone, so this may be a sequencing read error. The rearrangement links TRBV2 to TRBJ1-1; TRBD1 agrees at 12 bases. CDR1 is SNHLY and CDR2 is FYNNEI in the germline V gene. The V segment lost 10 bases and the J segment 4 bases; nucleotides outside the gene matches: 10. CDR3 size: 15 residues. CDR3 amino acids: CANPGQGARGTEAFF. Written as DNA, the CDR3 is TGTGCCAACCCGGGACAGGGGGCGCGGGGCACTGAAGCTTTCTTT.

This chain joins TRBV19 and TRBJ1-2; D call uncertain. Looked up from germline, CDR1 is LNHDA and CDR2 is SQIVND (reference sequence). Trimming left V 5 bases short and J 6 bases short, with 22 bases between. This CDR3 has 16 residues. Here the CDR3 DNA reads TGTGCCAGTAGTCAATCCTGGTTGATTGGGAAAGATGGCTACACCTTC. As protein: CASSQSWLIGKDGYTF.

The V and J genes are TRBV24-1 and TRBJ2-7; TRBD1 or TRBD2 may be the D gene (5 bases each). Trimming cost V 9 bases and J 4 bases, with 21 bases left between them. Germline V gives CDR1 KGHDR, CDR2 SFDVKD. CDR3 length equals 15 residues. The CDR3 spells CATEMPGTTYYEQYF. The CDR3 DNA reads TGTGCCACCGAGATGCCTGGGACCACATATTACGAGCAGTACTTC.

This clonotype was recorded a few times. The chain recombines TRBV28 with TRBJ2-7; tentative D call: TRBD2 (5 bases). This CDR3 spans 14 amino acids. V dropped 6 bases and J dropped 3 bases, with 15 bases sitting between them. Germline CDR1 reads MDHEN; CDR2 reads SYDVKM. The CDR3, as DNA: TGTGCCAGCAGGCCCCCGGGATCCCACTACGAGCAGTACTTC. Translated, it gives CASRPPGSHYEQYF.

As for this clonotype: Since no conserved phenylalanine or tryptophan closes the CDR3, a read error is the likely cause. This sequence joins TRBV28 and TRBJ2-5, with D possibly being TRBD1 or TRBD2 (6 bases each). CDR1 is MDHEN, CDR2 SYDVKM, per germline. The ends were cut back, 3 bases at V and 0 bases at J, with 20 bases in the middle. The length of the CDR3 is 18 residues. CDR3 in DNA: TGTGCCAGCAGTTTTCCCAAACAAGGGGGGAGGTACCAAGAGACCCAGTACTCC. Protein sequence: CASSFPKQGGRYQETQYS.

This chain uses TRBV18 with TRBJ1-4; D gene ambiguous. The CDR3 runs to 16 residues. Germline V gene data show CDR1 as KGHSH and CDR2 as LQKENI. V was shortened by 3 bases and J by 8 bases, with 19 bases between the two germline ends. CDR3 region: CASSPSLAGLEEKLFF. The CDR3 region has the DNA TGTGCCAGCTCACCTTCGTTGGCGGGGTTGGAGGAAAAACTGTTTTTT.

Note on this clonotype: A much larger clone is a single base away; this may be a read error. The chain couples TRBV20-1 to TRBJ2-5; TRBD2 might be the D (5 bases). Germline lookup yields CDR1 DFQATT and CDR2 SNEGSKA (reference sequence). V dropped 6 bases and J dropped 6 bases, with 14 bases sitting between them. This CDR3 region has 12 residues. CDR3 protein: CSAITRGKTQYF. The CDR3 DNA reads as TGCAGTGCCATTACCCGAGGGAAGACCCAGTACTTC.

In its sample, this clonotype was seen many times. The rearrangement joins TRBV3-1 to TRBJ2-1; 9 bases fit TRBD1. V gave up 5 bases and J gave up 12 bases; unmatched junction bases: 5. CDR3 length equals 12 residues. CDR1 LGHDT and CDR2 YNNKEL come from the germline V gene (reference sequence). The CDR3 DNA reads TGTGCCAGCAGCTCGGCGGGACAGGGGCAGTTCTTC. It is translated as CASSSAGQGQFF.

This clonotype was found many times. The chain links TRBV5-1 to TRBJ1-4; 8 bases align to TRBD1. The CDR3 covers 14 residues. The ends lost 4 bases at V and 5 bases at J; junction bases unmatched: 4. Germline V gives CDR1 SGHRS, CDR2 YFSETQ. The DNA of the CDR3 is TGCGCCAGCAGCCTGACAGGGGAGAATGAAAAACTGTTTTTT. This gives the protein CASSLTGENEKLFF.

The rearrangement links TRBV6-2 or TRBV6-3 to TRBJ2-2; 7 positions match TRBD1. The CDR3 consists of 13 residues. Germline V gene sequence: CDR1 MNHEY, CDR2 SVGEGT. Losses at the gene ends were 0 bases for V and 14 bases for J; bases not matched to a gene: 6. The CDR3 reads CASSYSTGQPLFF. DNA for the CDR3: TGTGCCAGCAGTTACTCGACGGGACAGCCCCTGTTTTTT.

This clonotype was counted between two and nine times. The V call is TRBV11-2, the J call TRBJ2-3; TRBD1 agrees at 7 bases. CDR3 length: 15 residues. Germline V gene data show CDR1 as SGHAT and CDR2 as FQNNGV. V shed 6 bases and J 6 bases; nucleotides not matched to a gene: 12. The CDR3 coding sequence is TGTGCCAGCAGTGGTTCCGCGAGAGGGGGCGATACGCAGTATTTT. Translating gives CASSGSARGGDTQYF.

This clonotype was seen only a few times. J is TRBJ1-5 and V is TRBV20-1; D is possibly TRBD1 (5 bases). Germline loops: CDR1 DFQATT, CDR2 SNEGSKA (reference sequence). With 5 bases removed from V and 4 bases from J, the gap between germline ends came to 15 bases. This CDR3 comprises 14 residues. In DNA form, the CDR3 reads TGCAGTGCTCACCCCGTTGACAGAAATCAGCCCCAGCATTTT. It is translated as CSAHPVDRNQPQHF.

This sequence joins TRBV30 and TRBJ2-7, with D perhaps given as TRBD1 or TRBD2 (5 bases each). Trimming pared 5 bases from V and 3 bases from J, leaving 20 bases between. In germline, CDR1 is GTSNPN, CDR2 SVGIG (reference sequence). There are 15 residues in the CDR3. The CDR3 DNA sequence: TGTGCCTGGGACCCTGACGGGGCGGGCGGCTACGAGCAGTACTTC. Amino acid sequence: CAWDPDGAGGYEQYF.

This clonotype occurred a few times. The chain employs TRBV20-1 and TRBJ2-5; 9 positions agree with TRBD2. CDR1 is DFQATT and CDR2 is SNEGSKA in the germline V gene (reference sequence). The ends lost 0 bases at V and 2 bases at J; junction bases unmatched: 4. The CDR3 covers 15 residues. CDR3: CSAREGAGGQETQYF. The CDR3 DNA reads as TGCAGTGCTAGAGAGGGAGCGGGGGGACAAGAGACCCAGTACTTC.